This entry is about one T cell receptor (beta chain). As yet, its antigen is unknown. There are 15 residues in the CDR3. CDR1 and CDR2 (germline): LNHDA, SQIVND (reference sequence). The record originates from a study of T cells expressing NK-cell markers. Looking at the study overall: Among the eight sequenced donors, seven tested HCMV-seropositive and one tested seronegative.

Findings and caveats of the study: The study did not resolve the HCMV specificity of expanded NKG2C+ T cell clones.

Libraries used 5'RACE template switching adding universal primer site and UMIs. Reanalyzing the 5' RACE reads, TCRdb keeps one entry per CDR3 protein, without DNA. Here the sample table reports about 370,000 distinct CDR3 sequences. Sample: blood T cells: a sorted CD56 or NKG2C T cell subset, CD4+ or CD8+ T cells, or bulk PBMC T cells (not recorded which). This chain links TRBV19 with TRBJ2-1; the TCRdb call, TRBD1, lacks DNA for checking. This clonotype was sampled from a woman aged 50 to 65 in good health. This CDR3 reads CASSMDNPADNEQFF.